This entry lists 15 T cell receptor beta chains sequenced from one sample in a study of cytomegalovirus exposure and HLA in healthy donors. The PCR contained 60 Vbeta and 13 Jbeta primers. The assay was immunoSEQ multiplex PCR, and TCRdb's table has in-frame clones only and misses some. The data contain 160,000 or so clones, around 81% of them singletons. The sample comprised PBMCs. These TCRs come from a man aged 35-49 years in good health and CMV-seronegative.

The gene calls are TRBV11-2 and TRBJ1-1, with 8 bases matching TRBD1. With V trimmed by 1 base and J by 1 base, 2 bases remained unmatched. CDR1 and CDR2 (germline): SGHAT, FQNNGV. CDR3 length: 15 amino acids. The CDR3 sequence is CASSLGTGWNTEAFF. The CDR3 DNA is TGTGCCAGCAGCTTAGGGACAGGGTGGAACACTGAAGCTTTCTTT.

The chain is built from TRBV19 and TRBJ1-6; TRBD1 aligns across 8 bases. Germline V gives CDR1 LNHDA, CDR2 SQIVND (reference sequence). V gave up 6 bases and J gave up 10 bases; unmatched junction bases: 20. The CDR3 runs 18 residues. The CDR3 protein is CASRMADRAFSLVSPLHF. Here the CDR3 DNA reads TGTGCCAGTAGAATGGCGGACAGGGCTTTCTCCCTAGTGTCACCCCTCCACTTT.

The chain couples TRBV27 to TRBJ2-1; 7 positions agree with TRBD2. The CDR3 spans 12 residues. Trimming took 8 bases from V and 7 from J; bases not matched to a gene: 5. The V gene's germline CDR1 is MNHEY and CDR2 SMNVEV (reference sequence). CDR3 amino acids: CASGTSENEQFF. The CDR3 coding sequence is TGTGCCAGCGGAACTAGCGAAAATGAGCAGTTCTTC.

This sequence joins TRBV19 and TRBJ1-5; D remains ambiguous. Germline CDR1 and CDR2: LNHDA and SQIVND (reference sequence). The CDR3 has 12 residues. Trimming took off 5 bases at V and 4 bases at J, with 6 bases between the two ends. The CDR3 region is CASSLANQPQHF. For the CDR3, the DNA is TGTGCCAGTAGTTTGGCAAATCAGCCCCAGCATTTT.

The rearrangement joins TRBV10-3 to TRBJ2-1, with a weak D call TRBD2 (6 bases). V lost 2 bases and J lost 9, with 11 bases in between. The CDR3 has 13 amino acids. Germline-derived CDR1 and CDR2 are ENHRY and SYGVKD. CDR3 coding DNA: TGTGCCATCAGTGAGGGTGTGGGGGGTGAGCAGTTCTTC. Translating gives CAISEGVGGEQFF.

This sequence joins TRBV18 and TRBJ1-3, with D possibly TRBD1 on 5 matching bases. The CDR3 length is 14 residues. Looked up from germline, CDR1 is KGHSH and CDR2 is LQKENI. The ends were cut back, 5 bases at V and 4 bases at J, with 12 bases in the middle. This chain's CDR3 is CASSTGTDGNTIYF. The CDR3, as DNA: TGTGCCAGCTCAACCGGGACTGACGGAAACACCATATATTTT.

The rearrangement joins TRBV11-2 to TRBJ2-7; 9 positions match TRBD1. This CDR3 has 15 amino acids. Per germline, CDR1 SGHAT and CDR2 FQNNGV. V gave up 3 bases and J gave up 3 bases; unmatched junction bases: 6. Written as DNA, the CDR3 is TGTGCCAGCAGCTTGGGGGACAGGGATATCTACGAGCAGTACTTC. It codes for CASSLGDRDIYEQYF. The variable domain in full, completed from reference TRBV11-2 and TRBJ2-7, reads EAGVAQSPRYKIIEKRQSVAFWCNPISGHATLYWYQQILGQGPKLLIQFQNNGVVDDSQLPKDRFSAERLKGVDSTLKIQPAKLEDSAVYLCASSLGDRDIYEQYFGPGTRLTVT.

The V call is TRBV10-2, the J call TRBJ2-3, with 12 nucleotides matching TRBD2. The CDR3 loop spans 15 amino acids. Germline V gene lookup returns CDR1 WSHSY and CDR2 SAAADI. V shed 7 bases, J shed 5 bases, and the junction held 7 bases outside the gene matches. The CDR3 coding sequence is TGCGCCAGCATCCTAACGGGACTAGCGGGAGATACGCAGTATTTT. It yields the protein CASILTGLAGDTQYF.

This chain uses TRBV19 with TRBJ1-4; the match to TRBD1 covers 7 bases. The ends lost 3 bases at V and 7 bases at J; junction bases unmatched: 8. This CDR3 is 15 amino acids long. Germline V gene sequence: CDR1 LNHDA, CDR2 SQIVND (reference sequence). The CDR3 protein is CASSMMTGKVEKLFF. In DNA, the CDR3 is TGTGCCAGTAGTATGATGACAGGGAAGGTTGAAAAACTGTTTTTT.

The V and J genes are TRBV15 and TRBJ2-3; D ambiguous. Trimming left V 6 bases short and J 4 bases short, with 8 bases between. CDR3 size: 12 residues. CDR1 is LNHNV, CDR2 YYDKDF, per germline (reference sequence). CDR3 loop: CATRNMSDTQYF. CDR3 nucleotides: TGTGCCACCAGAAACATGTCAGATACGCAGTATTTT.

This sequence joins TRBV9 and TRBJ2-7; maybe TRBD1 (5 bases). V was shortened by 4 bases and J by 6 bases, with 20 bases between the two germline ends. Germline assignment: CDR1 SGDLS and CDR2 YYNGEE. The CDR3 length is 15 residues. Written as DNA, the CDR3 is TGTGCCAGCAGCCCCAGACAGTCCCCCTCAGGCGAGCAGTACTTC. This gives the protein CASSPRQSPSGEQYF.

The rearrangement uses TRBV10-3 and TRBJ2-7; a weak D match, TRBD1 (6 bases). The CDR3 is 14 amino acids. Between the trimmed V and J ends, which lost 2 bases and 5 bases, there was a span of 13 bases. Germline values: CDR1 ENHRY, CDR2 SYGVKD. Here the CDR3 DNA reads TGTGCCATCAGTGAGAGATCAGGGGTTAACGAGCAGTACTTC. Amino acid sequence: CAISERSGVNEQYF.

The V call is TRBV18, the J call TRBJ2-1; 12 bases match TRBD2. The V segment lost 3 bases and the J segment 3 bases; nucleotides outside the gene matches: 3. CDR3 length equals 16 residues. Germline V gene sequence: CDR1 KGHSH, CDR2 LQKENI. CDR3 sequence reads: CASSPSTSGSYNEQFF. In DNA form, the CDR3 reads TGTGCCAGCTCACCTTCGACTAGCGGGAGCTACAATGAGCAGTTCTTC. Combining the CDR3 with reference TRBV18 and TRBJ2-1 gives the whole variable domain NAGVMQNPRHLVRRRGQEARLRCSPMKGHSHVYWYRQLPEEGLKFMVYLQKENIIDESGMPKERFSAEFPKEGPSILRIQQVVRGDSAAYFCASSPSTSGSYNEQFFGPGTRLTVL.

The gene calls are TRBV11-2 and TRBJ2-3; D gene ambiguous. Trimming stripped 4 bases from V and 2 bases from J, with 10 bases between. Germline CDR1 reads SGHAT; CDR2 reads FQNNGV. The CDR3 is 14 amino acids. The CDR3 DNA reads TGTGCCAGCAGCTCCAGTCAGGTCACAGATACGCAGTATTTT. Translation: CASSSSQVTDTQYF.

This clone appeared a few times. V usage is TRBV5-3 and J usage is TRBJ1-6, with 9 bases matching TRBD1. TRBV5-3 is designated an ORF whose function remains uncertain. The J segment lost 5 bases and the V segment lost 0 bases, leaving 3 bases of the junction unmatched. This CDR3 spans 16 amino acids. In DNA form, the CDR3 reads TGTGCCAGAAGCTTGGCGGGACAGGGAGATAATTCACCCCTCCACTTT. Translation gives CARSLAGQGDNSPLHF.